The clone carrying this T cell receptor (beta chain) has only a few counts. The antigen is not known. The entry originates in a study of T-cell memory formation after mild COVID-19. Whole-study findings and limits: From day 15 to 85, contracting clones were balanced between CD4 and CD8, whereas later expanders leaned toward CD4+.

Each CDR3 protein gets one entry after TCRdb re-called the 5' RACE reads with MiXCR. The table records 340,000 or so distinct CDR3 sequences, over 10% of them present only once. V shed 5 bases and J shed 7 bases, with 7 bases lying between them. The CDR3 extends over 12 amino acids. Per the germline V gene, CDR1 is SGHDT and CDR2 is YYEEEE. The chain has TRBV5-6 and TRBJ1-6; D not certain. Sequencing was carried out using PBMCs or a T cell subset sorted from them (not recorded which). The source of this sequence is a young man who had mild COVID-19 (a few samples of this study predate the infection). Cell type and time point are not known. CDR3 protein: CASSRRNSPLHF. CDR3 nucleotides: TGTGCCAGCAGTCGACGAAATTCACCCCTCCACTTT.